Listed below are T cell receptor beta chains from one sample, sequenced in a study of T-cell reconstitution after alpha-beta-depleted transplantation in children. TCRdb fed the PCR reads into MiXCR, producing one record per CDR3 protein. This sample has about 610,000 distinct CDR3 sequences; about 11% occur once, and the top ten carry around 4%. Sequencing was performed on PBMCs from the stem cell graft donor, taken from the stem cell graft. The origin of the receptors is a human donor who donated a stem cell graft to a child with acute myeloid leukemia. The CDR3 runs from the conserved cysteine through the conserved F or W. Clone size is given for some rows only: seen once, a few or many times, or a class if the clone is expanded.

size: few
V: TRBV7-2
CDR3: CASSSAGPWAFGYTF

size: -
V: TRBV7-2
CDR3: CASSSNQRTQYF

size: -
V: TRBV7-2
CDR3: CASSLAGTGAYYEQYF

size: -
V: TRBV14
CDR3: CASSQEVSEPPRLTQYF

size: -
V: TRBV20-1
CDR3: CSARPRRAPGEKLFF

size: few
V: TRBV10-3
CDR3: CAIAVADTQYF

size: few
V: TRBV9
CDR3: CASSVEGQGRETQYF

size: many
V: TRBV5-5
CDR3: CASSSGTNEQFF

size: many
V: TRBV28
CDR3: CASSLGAGGAHTGELFF

size: -
V: TRBV21-1
CDR3: CASSTRTGEPFQYF

size: few
V: TRBV4-2
CDR3: CASSQDPAGGGYEQYF

size: -
V: TRBV6-2/TRBV6-3
CDR3: CASTRGGPSDEQYF

size: -
V: TRBV25-1
CDR3: CASSEGLGGKLFF

size: few
V: TRBV10-3
CDR3: CAISESRAGSGETQYF

size: few
V: TRBV7-7
CDR3: CASSFRWGSQETQYF

size: -
V: TRBV18
CDR3: CASSPEGSDTQYF

size: few
V: TRBV5-1
CDR3: CASSVRPQGAANTGELFF

size: -
V: TRBV29-1
CDR3: CSSDRNTEAFF

size: many
V: TRBV15
CDR3: CATSRDRREGREQYF

size: many
V: TRBV29-1
CDR3: CSVEVRDRTDTQYF

size: -
V: TRBV30
CDR3: CAWIREGNTEAFF

size: few
V: TRBV10-2
CDR3: CASSDSGGWNEQYF

size: many
V: TRBV29-1
CDR3: CSVAPLAGGTGELFF

size: few
V: TRBV27
CDR3: CASSPSGTSGETQYF

size: few
V: TRBV20-1
CDR3: CSARDGGRFYEQYF

size: -
V: TRBV18
CDR3: CASSSLSGEGTQYF

size: many
V: TRBV12-3/TRBV12-4
CDR3: CASSFSGTSVSYEQYF

size: -
V: TRBV29-1
CDR3: CSVEAHQGTSREQYF

size: many
V: TRBV4-3
CDR3: CASSQGSGIGEQYF

size: few
V: TRBV27
CDR3: CASCKGGPGTKAYNEQFF

size: many
V: TRBV29-1
CDR3: CSGYRGLNNEQFF

size: -
V: TRBV27
CDR3: CASRAGTGISLAKNIQYF

size: few
V: TRBV20-1
CDR3: CSATAGIQTYEQYF

size: -
V: TRBV6-1
CDR3: CASVISGNSNQPQHF

size: many
V: TRBV5-1
CDR3: CASSGLAGVDTQYF

size: -
V: TRBV20-1
CDR3: CSARGQGNSYEQYF

size: many
V: TRBV29-1
CDR3: CSVAGGGETQYF

size: few
V: TRBV6-2/TRBV6-3
CDR3: CASSTRVGRIDGYTF

size: many
V: TRBV6-5
CDR3: CASSYGRVGTGELFF

size: -
V: TRBV29-1
CDR3: CSVGGAEPYTGELFF

size: many
V: TRBV6-4
CDR3: CASSDSMCQRGSYNEQFF

size: -
V: TRBV5-1
CDR3: CASSLKDSKNTEAFF

size: few
V: TRBV3-1
CDR3: CASKEGGTEAFF

size: -
V: TRBV11-2
CDR3: CASSLGGGGSSDTQYF

size: -
V: TRBV2
CDR3: CASSETGGDTQYF

size: many
V: TRBV20-1
CDR3: CSASEGLKAHEQFF

size: -
V: TRBV25-1
CDR3: CASSSPGQGAYEQFF

size: many
V: TRBV29-1
CDR3: CSVRGANVLTF

size: -
V: TRBV7-2
CDR3: CASSPQGLAGANVLTF

size: many
V: TRBV27
CDR3: CASSLITAESTDTQYF

size: many
V: TRBV7-3
CDR3: CASSLRAGTVVTYNEQFF

size: few
V: TRBV29-1
CDR3: CSVAAPYEQYF

size: few
V: TRBV12-3/TRBV12-4
CDR3: CASSFGAGGAHHEQYF

size: -
V: TRBV5-1
CDR3: CASSFRTASSYNEQFF

size: -
V: TRBV12-3/TRBV12-4
CDR3: CASSLVESARAGYTF

size: -
V: TRBV20-1
CDR3: CSALRLANTDTQYF

size: many
V: TRBV9
CDR3: CASSPRVIADTQYF

size: -
V: TRBV18
CDR3: CASSPSLSTYNEQFF